One sample yielded the 24 T cell receptor beta chains listed below, sequenced in a study of T cells in Graves' hyperthyroidism and ophthalmopathy. Amplified TCR beta CDR3 regions derived from RNA transcripts. When the TCR CDR3 underwent first-round RT-PCR, the HTBI primer set was used. TCRdb independently ran MiXCR on the multiplex PCR reads; one entry per CDR3 protein. This table has some 490,000 distinct CDR3 sequences, about 15% appearing once. The sequencing sample was made of blood. The source of these receptors is a woman aged 25 to 39 with Graves' ophthalmopathy.

The chain has TRBV3-1 and TRBJ2-3; unclear D gene. Deletions cut 2 bases from V and 0 bases from J, with 6 bases between. The CDR3 spans 14 residues. The germline CDR1 and CDR2 sequences are LGHDT and YNNKEL (reference sequence). CDR3 sequence (DNA): TGTGCCAGCAGCCAACGCCCTAGCACAGATACGCAGTATTTT. This codes for CASSQRPSTDTQYF.

The gene calls are TRBV5-5 and TRBJ1-5; maybe TRBD1 (6 bases). The CDR3 consists of 14 residues. Germline V gives CDR1 SGHKS, CDR2 YYEKEE (reference sequence). Trimming shortened V by 5 bases and J by 6 bases, and 15 bases separated the two germline ends. CDR3 loop: CASSWGGPFQPQHF. CDR3 bases: TGTGCCAGCAGTTGGGGGGGGCCGTTTCAGCCCCAGCATTTT. The variable domain in full, with the rest retrieved from reference TRBV5-5 and TRBJ1-5, is DAGVTQSPTHLIKTRGQQVTLRCSPISGHKSVSWYQQVLGQGPQFIFQYYEKEERGRGNFPDRFSARQFPNYSSELNVNALLLGDSALYLCASSWGGPFQPQHFGDGTRLSIL.

There are a few counts of this clonotype. This chain joins TRBV28 and TRBJ1-2; a possible D gene is TRBD1 (5 bases). The length of the CDR3 is 13 residues. The germline V and J ends were trimmed by 5 bases and 4 bases, with 11 bases remaining between them. Per the germline V gene, CDR1 is MDHEN and CDR2 is SYDVKM. The CDR3 coding sequence is TGTGCCAGCAGTGAGGGACCAGTCTATGGCTACACCTTC. Its protein product is CASSEGPVYGYTF.

This clonotype was counted many times. In DNA form, the CDR3 reads TGTGCCAGTCATAGCGGGAGCGAGGTCAATGAGCAGTTCTTC. This translates into CASHSGSEVNEQFF. The gene calls are TRBV19 and TRBJ2-1, with 9 bases aligning to TRBD2. This CDR3 is built from 14 residues. Losses at the gene ends were 8 bases for V and 6 bases for J; bases not matched to a gene: 8. From germline, CDR1 is LNHDA and CDR2 SQIVND (reference sequence).

This clonotype was counted only a few times. The chain recombines TRBV7-6 with TRBJ2-1; 7 bases are a match to TRBD1. Per the germline V gene, CDR1 is SGHVS and CDR2 is FNYEAQ. This CDR3 is built from 15 residues. J lost 6 bases, V lost 1 base, and 6 bases had no gene match. This CDR3 is CASSLEGTAINEQFF. DNA of the CDR3: TGTGCCAGCAGCTTAGAAGGGACAGCGATCAATGAGCAGTTCTTC.

This clonotype was counted a few times. The genes are TRBV5-8 and TRBJ2-7; 10 nucleotides match TRBD2. V was clipped by 0 bases and J by 7 bases; unmatched bases: 13. CDR1 is SGHTS, CDR2 YDEGEE, per germline. This CDR3 region has 17 residues. This chain's CDR3 is CASSLDRLAGPTGEQYF. The CDR3 DNA reads as TGTGCCAGCAGCTTGGACAGACTAGCGGGCCCAACGGGGGAGCAGTACTTC.

This clonotype was detected many times. This sequence may be a read error, since a much larger clone differs from it by one base. The rearrangement uses TRBV27 and TRBJ2-7, with D unresolved. The CDR3 is 11 amino acids. V lost 3 bases and J lost 5, with 5 bases in between. From germline, CDR1 is MNHEY and CDR2 SMNVEV (reference sequence). The CDR3 nucleotides are TGTGCCAGCAGTTTTGGTCACGAGCAGTACTTC. Translated: CASSFGHEQYF.

The V and J genes are TRBV30 and TRBJ2-5; D tentatively reads TRBD1 or TRBD2 (5 bases each). This CDR3 has 14 residues. CDR1 GTSNPN and CDR2 SVGIG come from the germline V gene (reference sequence). Trimming removed 0 bases at V and 0 bases at J, with 8 bases between. The CDR3 sequence is CAWSVWGYQETQYF. The CDR3 nucleotides read TGTGCCTGGAGTGTCTGGGGGTACCAAGAGACCCAGTACTTC.

There are many counts of this clonotype. The V gene is TRBV11-2, the J gene TRBJ2-3; TRBD2 matches at 9 bases. There are 13 residues in the CDR3. With V trimmed by 5 bases and J by 9 bases, 6 bases remained unmatched. From germline, CDR1 is SGHAT and CDR2 FQNNGV. CDR3 in amino acids: CASSTVTSGTQYF. The CDR3 DNA sequence: TGTGCCAGCAGCACTGTCACTAGCGGGACGCAGTATTTT.

Many counts were recorded for this clonotype. The chain links TRBV12-3 or TRBV12-4 to TRBJ1-1; D unresolved. Trimming shortened V by 7 bases and J by 4 bases, and 10 bases separated the two germline ends. The CDR3 contains 12 residues. CDR3 in DNA: TGTGCCAGCACGGGGTTGGCCACTGAAGCTTTCTTT. Translated: CASTGLATEAFF.

With respect to this clonotype: A much larger clone lies one base from this, so it may be a read error. The chain joins TRBV6-1 to TRBJ1-2; D call uncertain. CDR1 and CDR2 (germline): MNHNS, SASEGT. V shed 3 bases and J shed 0 bases, with 11 bases lying between them. This CDR3 has 15 residues. The CDR3 is CASSDLGGTNYGYTF. In nucleotides, the CDR3 is TGTGCCAGCAGTGACTTGGGCGGTACTAACTATGGCTACACCTTC.

This clonotype was counted many times. This chain joins TRBV7-8 and TRBJ2-3; 11 bases agree with TRBD2. The CDR3 covers 17 residues. Germline V gives CDR1 SGHVS, CDR2 FQNEAQ. The V segment lost 4 bases and the J segment 7 bases; nucleotides outside the gene matches: 13. CDR3 coding DNA: TGTGCCAGCAGCTCCCCTCCGCCGGGACTAGCGGATTATACGCAGTATTTT. This sequence encodes CASSSPPPGLADYTQYF.

This clonotype was recorded at least ten times. The chain couples TRBV20-1 to TRBJ2-7, with 13 bases matching TRBD2. The germline gives CDR1 DFQATT, CDR2 SNEGSKA (reference sequence). The CDR3 has 14 residues. The ends lost 6 bases at V and 2 bases at J; junction bases unmatched: 4. CDR3 sequence (DNA): TGCAGTGCCGAAGGACTAGCGGGAGCCTACGAGCAGTACTTC. It encodes CSAEGLAGAYEQYF.

This clonotype occurred a few times. The gene calls are TRBV28 and TRBJ2-1; D unclear. Germline loops: CDR1 MDHEN, CDR2 SYDVKM. CDR3 length: 13 residues. Trimming cost V 3 bases and J 3 bases, with 6 bases left between them. This chain's CDR3 is CASSLVLYNEQFF. CDR3 DNA: TGTGCCAGCAGTTTGGTTCTCTACAATGAGCAGTTCTTC.

This clonotype was detected many times. J is TRBJ1-4 and V is TRBV2; 11 bases map to TRBD1. Germline loops: CDR1 SNHLY, CDR2 FYNNEI. The CDR3 extends over 13 amino acids. V shed 8 bases and J 8 bases; nucleotides not matched to a gene: 4. CDR3 nucleotides: TGTGCCAGCCGGGACAGGGGGGGCGAAAAACTGTTTTTT. This codes for CASRDRGGEKLFF. The whole variable domain, filled in from reference TRBV2 and TRBJ1-4, reads EPEVTQTPSHQVTQMGQEVILRCVPISNHLYFYWYRQILGQKVEFLVSFYNNEISEKSEIFDDQFSVERPDGSNFTLKIRSTKLEDSAMYFCASRDRGGEKLFFGSGTQLSVL.

A few counts support this clonotype. The chain's CDR3 is CSASPTSGGESGTQYF. The CDR3 coding sequence is TGCAGTGCTAGTCCGACTAGCGGGGGGGAGAGCGGTACGCAGTATTTT. This chain joins TRBV20-1 and TRBJ2-3; 14 nucleotides align to TRBD2. The CDR3 has 16 residues. V lost 3 bases, J lost 8 bases, and 10 bases stayed unmatched. Germline V lookup: CDR1 DFQATT, CDR2 SNEGSKA (reference sequence).

To note about this clonotype: A much larger clone lies one base from this, so it may be a read error. The CDR3 does not end in the conserved phenylalanine or tryptophan, so this is likely a read error. The chain is built from TRBV28 and TRBJ2-1; D tentatively reads TRBD1 or TRBD2 (5 bases each). Trimming removed 1 base at V and 8 bases at J, with 15 bases between. CDR3 length: 15 amino acids. The germline V gene encodes CDR1 MDHEN and CDR2 SYDVKM. CDR3 bases: TGTGCCAGCAGTTTATCGGGAACAGGTATCGATGAGCAGTTCTCC. Its translation is CASSLSGTGIDEQFS.

The genes are TRBV7-3 and TRBJ2-1; maybe TRBD2 (6 bases). The CDR3 contains 15 residues. The V and J ends lost 2 bases and 2 bases respectively, with 10 bases between them. CDR1 and CDR2 from the germline V gene are SGHTA and FQGTGA. CDR3 residues: CASSLELAPYNEQFF. In DNA, the CDR3 is TGTGCCAGCAGCTTAGAACTAGCCCCCTACAATGAGCAGTTCTTC.

This clonotype was counted many times. The rearrangement joins TRBV28 to TRBJ2-7; the D gene is possibly TRBD2 (5 bases). Trimming cost V 0 bases and J 6 bases, with 9 bases left between them. Germline-derived CDR1 and CDR2 are MDHEN and SYDVKM. The CDR3 is 13 amino acids. The CDR3 DNA follows: TGTGCCAGCAGTTTATGGCGGGCGGGCGAGCAGTACTTC. Its protein is CASSLWRAGEQYF.

Ten or more counts support this clonotype. This chain joins TRBV30 and TRBJ1-1; D not resolved. The length of the CDR3 is 13 residues. Trimming shortened V by 4 bases and J by 3 bases, and 12 bases separated the two germline ends. In germline, CDR1 is GTSNPN, CDR2 SVGIG (reference sequence). The CDR3 DNA is TGTGCCTGGAAAGGCAGAGGGTACACTGAAGCTTTCTTT. This gives the protein CAWKGRGYTEAFF.

The V gene is TRBV5-1, the J gene TRBJ1-6; D unresolved. The ends were cut back, 2 bases at V and 7 bases at J, with 7 bases in the middle. Germline V gives CDR1 SGHRS, CDR2 YFSETQ. The CDR3 consists of 13 residues. CDR3 nucleotide sequence: TGCGCCAGCAGCTTAACGAGGAATTCACCCCTCCACTTT. Translating gives CASSLTRNSPLHF. Looking up the rest from reference TRBV5-1 and TRBJ1-6 gives the full variable domain: KAGVTQTPRYLIKTRGQQVTLSCSPISGHRSVSWYQQTPGQGLQFLFEYFSETQRNKGNFPGRFSGRQFSNSRSEMNVSTLELGDSALYLCASSLTRNSPLHFGNGTRLTVT.

This clonotype was picked up many times. The rearrangement uses TRBV12-3 or TRBV12-4 and TRBJ1-4, with D uncertain. V shed 1 base and J shed 4 bases, with 4 bases lying between them. The CDR3 extends over 13 amino acids. Written as DNA, the CDR3 is TGTGCCAGCAGTTTAGGCGGTAATGAAAAACTGTTTTTT. Encoded protein: CASSLGGNEKLFF.

This clonotype was counted ten times or more. For the CDR3, the DNA is TGTGCCAGCAGTCCCCTTCCCAACACTGAAGCTTTCTTT. This sequence encodes CASSPLPNTEAFF. The V call is TRBV27, the J call TRBJ1-1; D remains ambiguous. The CDR3 extends over 13 amino acids. Germline V lookup: CDR1 MNHEY, CDR2 SMNVEV (reference sequence). V lost 5 bases to trimming and J lost 2 bases, with 9 bases between them.

This clonotype has more than one count but fewer than ten. V gene TRBV6-2 or TRBV6-3 combines with J gene TRBJ2-5; the D gene is possibly TRBD1 (6 bases). The ends were cut back, 2 bases at V and 1 base at J, with 14 bases in the middle. Germline values: CDR1 MNHEY, CDR2 SVGEGT. The length of the CDR3 is 16 residues. In DNA form, the CDR3 reads TGTGCCAGCAGTTACCCCCAGGGGCCCATCCAAGAGACCCAGTACTTC. Its translation: CASSYPQGPIQETQYF.